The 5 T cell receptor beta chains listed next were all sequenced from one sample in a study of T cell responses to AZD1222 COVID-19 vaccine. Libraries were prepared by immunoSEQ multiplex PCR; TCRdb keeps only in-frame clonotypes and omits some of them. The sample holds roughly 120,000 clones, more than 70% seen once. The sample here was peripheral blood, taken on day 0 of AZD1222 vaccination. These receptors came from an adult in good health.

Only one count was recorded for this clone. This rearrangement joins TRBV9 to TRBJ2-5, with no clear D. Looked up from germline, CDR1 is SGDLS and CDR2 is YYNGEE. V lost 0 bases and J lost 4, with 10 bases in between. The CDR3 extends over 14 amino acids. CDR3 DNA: TGTGCCAGCAGCGTAGGGGTAGAGTCAGAGACCCAGTACTTC. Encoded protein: CASSVGVESETQYF.

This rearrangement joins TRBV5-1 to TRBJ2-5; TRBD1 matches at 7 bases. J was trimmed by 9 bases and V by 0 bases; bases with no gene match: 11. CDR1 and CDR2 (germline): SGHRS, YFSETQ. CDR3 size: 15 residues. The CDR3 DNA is TGCGCCAGCAGCTTGGAACAGGGGAAAACTGAGGCCCAGTACTTC. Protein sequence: CASSLEQGKTEAQYF.

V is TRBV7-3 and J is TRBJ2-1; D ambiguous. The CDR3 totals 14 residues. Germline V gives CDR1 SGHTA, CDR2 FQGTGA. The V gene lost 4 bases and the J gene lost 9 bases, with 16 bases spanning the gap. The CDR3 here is CASSSHFDSSEQFF. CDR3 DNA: TGTGCCAGCAGCTCCCACTTTGATTCGAGTGAGCAGTTCTTC.

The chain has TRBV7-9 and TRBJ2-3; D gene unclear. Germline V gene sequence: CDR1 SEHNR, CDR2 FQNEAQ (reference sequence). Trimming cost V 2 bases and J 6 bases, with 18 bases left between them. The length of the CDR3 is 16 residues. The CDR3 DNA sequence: TGTGCCAGCAGCTTAAGTGGCAGCCCCACCAGGGATACGCAGTATTTT. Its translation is CASSLSGSPTRDTQYF.

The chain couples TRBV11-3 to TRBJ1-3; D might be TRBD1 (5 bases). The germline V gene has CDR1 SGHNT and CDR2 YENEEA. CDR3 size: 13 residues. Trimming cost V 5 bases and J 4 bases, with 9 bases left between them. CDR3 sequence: CASSRQQGNTIYF. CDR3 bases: TGTGCCAGCAGCCGACAGCAGGGAAACACCATATATTTT.